A selection of T cell receptor beta chains follows, all from one sample in a study of blood T cell repertoires in COVID-19. Data came from immunoSEQ multiplex PCR; TCRdb stores just in-frame clones and leaves some out. The table has around 130,000 clones, less than 85% seen once. The source material was peripheral blood. The receptors originated from a woman in her sixties with acute or convalescent COVID-19. CDR3s include the opening cysteine and the closing phenylalanine or tryptophan. The D gene is left open where the match is weak. Clone size is not always given. Where it is, it says once, few, many or a class for expanded clones.

v_call: TRBV4-2; d_call: -; j_call: TRBJ1-5; clone_size: -; cdr3_nt: TGTGCCAGCAGCCAAGAACTAGCTAGCAATCAGCCCCAGCATTTT; cdr3_aa: CASSQELASNQPQHF
v_call: TRBV6-5; d_call: -; j_call: TRBJ1-1; clone_size: few; cdr3_nt: TGTGCCAGCAGACGTCTAGGTGGGAACACTGAAGCTTTCTTT; cdr3_aa: CASRRLGGNTEAFF
v_call: TRBV7-8; d_call: -; j_call: TRBJ2-5; clone_size: -; cdr3_nt: TGTGCCAGCAGCTTAGGCCAGGTAGAGACCCAGTACTTC; cdr3_aa: CASSLGQVETQYF
v_call: TRBV6-5; d_call: -; j_call: TRBJ1-1; clone_size: -; cdr3_nt: TGTGCCAGCAGTTACACGGTGAACACTGAAGCTTTCTTT; cdr3_aa: CASSYTVNTEAFF
v_call: TRBV6-2/TRBV6-3; d_call: TRBD1; j_call: TRBJ2-7; clone_size: -; cdr3_nt: TGTGCCAGCAGTTCCGGACAGGGGTATTCCTACGAGCAGTACTTC; cdr3_aa: CASSSGQGYSYEQYF
v_call: TRBV5-6; d_call: -; j_call: TRBJ2-6; clone_size: once; cdr3_nt: TGTGCCAGCAGCTTGTTTGCAGGCGGGGCCAACGTCCTGACTTTC; cdr3_aa: CASSLFAGGANVLTF
v_call: TRBV19; d_call: TRBD1; j_call: TRBJ2-7; clone_size: -; cdr3_nt: TGTGCCAGTAGTATAAAGTTAAGGTACGGGACAGGCAACTACGAGCAGTACTTC; cdr3_aa: CASSIKLRYGTGNYEQYF
v_call: TRBV7-3; d_call: -; j_call: TRBJ2-1; clone_size: -; cdr3_nt: TGTGCCAGCAGCTTAGGGACTTCCTCCTACAATGAGCAGTTCTTC; cdr3_aa: CASSLGTSSYNEQFF
v_call: TRBV9; d_call: -; j_call: TRBJ2-3; clone_size: -; cdr3_nt: TGTGCCAGCAGCGTAGAAGCGGGAGATACGCAGTATTTT; cdr3_aa: CASSVEAGDTQYF
v_call: TRBV9; d_call: -; j_call: TRBJ2-3; clone_size: once; cdr3_nt: TGTGCCAGCAGCTGGGAGAGCACAGATACGCAGTATTTT; cdr3_aa: CASSWESTDTQYF
v_call: TRBV30; d_call: -; j_call: TRBJ1-6; clone_size: -; cdr3_nt: TGTGCCTGGAGCACGATGGCAGGGCTAAATTCACCCCTCCACTTT; cdr3_aa: CAWSTMAGLNSPLHF
v_call: TRBV3-1/TRBV3-2; d_call: -; j_call: TRBJ1-1; clone_size: -; cdr3_nt: TGTGCCAGCAGCCTCGGGATTATGAACACTGAAGCTTTCTTT; cdr3_aa: CASSLGIMNTEAFF
v_call: TRBV12-3/TRBV12-4; d_call: -; j_call: TRBJ1-5; clone_size: -; cdr3_nt: TGTGCCAGCAGACAGGAGAATCAGCCCCAGCATTTT; cdr3_aa: CASRQENQPQHF
v_call: TRBV6-5; d_call: -; j_call: TRBJ1-3; clone_size: -; cdr3_nt: TGTGCCAGCAGTTACTCGGACACTTCCTCTGGAAACACCATATATTTT; cdr3_aa: CASSYSDTSSGNTIYF
v_call: TRBV5-1; d_call: -; j_call: TRBJ1-1; clone_size: once; cdr3_nt: TGCGCCAGCAGCTTTGCAGCGACTACTGAAGCTTTCTTT; cdr3_aa: CASSFAATTEAFF
v_call: TRBV29-1; d_call: -; j_call: TRBJ1-1; clone_size: -; cdr3_nt: TGCAGCGTTGGTGGGAGGGGGGGATCGAACACTGAAGCTTTCTTT; cdr3_aa: CSVGGRGGSNTEAFF
v_call: TRBV4-2; d_call: -; j_call: TRBJ1-2; clone_size: -; cdr3_nt: TGTGCCAGCAGCCAAGATCAGGCAGGCCACTATGGCTACACCTTC; cdr3_aa: CASSQDQAGHYGYTF
v_call: TRBV7-3; d_call: -; j_call: TRBJ1-6; clone_size: -; cdr3_nt: TGTGCCAGCAGCTCGCAGGGATATAATTCACCCCTCCACTTT; cdr3_aa: CASSSQGYNSPLHF
v_call: TRBV6-1; d_call: TRBD2; j_call: TRBJ2-1; clone_size: -; cdr3_nt: TGTGCCAGCAGTGAGGTGGCGGGGGGCACTAATGAGCAGTTCTTC; cdr3_aa: CASSEVAGGTNEQFF
v_call: TRBV29-1; d_call: -; j_call: TRBJ1-1; clone_size: -; cdr3_nt: TGCAGCGTCCGGGCCCGGACAATTAACACTGAAGCTTTCTTT; cdr3_aa: CSVRARTINTEAFF
v_call: TRBV7-9; d_call: TRBD2; j_call: TRBJ2-5; clone_size: -; cdr3_nt: TGTGCCAGCAGCTTAGTTGTGCTAGCGGGGATAACTCTAGGGACCCAGTACTTC; cdr3_aa: CASSLVVLAGITLGTQYF
v_call: TRBV29-1; d_call: -; j_call: TRBJ1-2; clone_size: -; cdr3_nt: TGCAGCGGATCGACAGCAGGAAACTATGGCTACACCTTC; cdr3_aa: CSGSTAGNYGYTF
v_call: TRBV6-5; d_call: TRBD1; j_call: TRBJ1-1; clone_size: -; cdr3_nt: TGTGCCAGCACCGGGGACAGGGTGAACACTGAAGCTTTCTTT; cdr3_aa: CASTGDRVNTEAFF
v_call: TRBV11-2; d_call: -; j_call: TRBJ1-1; clone_size: -; cdr3_nt: TGTGCCAGCAGCTTTACTAACACTGAAGCTTTCTTT; cdr3_aa: CASSFTNTEAFF
v_call: TRBV19; d_call: TRBD1; j_call: TRBJ2-2; clone_size: once; cdr3_nt: TGTGCCAGTAGTATAACACAGGGGGCCGCCGGGGAGCTGTTTTTT; cdr3_aa: CASSITQGAAGELFF
v_call: TRBV5-4; d_call: TRBD1; j_call: TRBJ1-1; clone_size: -; cdr3_nt: TGTGCCAGCAGGAAGACAGGGATGAACACTGAAGCTTTCTTT; cdr3_aa: CASRKTGMNTEAFF
v_call: TRBV4-1; d_call: TRBD1; j_call: TRBJ1-1; clone_size: -; cdr3_nt: TGCGCCAGCAGCCAAGAAGGGTTACGGACAGGGGGAACTGAAGCTTTCTTT; cdr3_aa: CASSQEGLRTGGTEAFF
v_call: TRBV30; d_call: -; j_call: TRBJ1-6; clone_size: -; cdr3_nt: TGTGCCTGGAGTCTATTCCAGGGTGCGTATTCACCCCTCCACTTT; cdr3_aa: CAWSLFQGAYSPLHF
v_call: TRBV3-1/TRBV3-2; d_call: TRBD1; j_call: TRBJ2-3; clone_size: -; cdr3_nt: TGTGCCAGCAGCCCCGGACAGGGGAAGGATACGCAGTATTTT; cdr3_aa: CASSPGQGKDTQYF
v_call: TRBV6-5; d_call: -; j_call: TRBJ1-5; clone_size: -; cdr3_nt: TGTGCCAGCAGGGGGGACGGGGGAAACAATCAGCCCCAGCATTTT; cdr3_aa: CASRGDGGNNQPQHF
v_call: TRBV6-5; d_call: -; j_call: TRBJ1-2; clone_size: -; cdr3_nt: TGTGCCAGCAGTTACTCTTCGACAGAAGACTATGGCTACACCTTC; cdr3_aa: CASSYSSTEDYGYTF
v_call: TRBV27; d_call: TRBD1; j_call: TRBJ1-1; clone_size: -; cdr3_nt: TGTGCCAGTTGGGGGGACAGGGGTGATCCTGAAGCTTTCTTT; cdr3_aa: CASWGDRGDPEAFF
v_call: TRBV5-1; d_call: -; j_call: TRBJ2-5; clone_size: -; cdr3_nt: TGCGCCAGCAGTCATAAAATCGGGGGTGCGGAGACCCAGTACTTC; cdr3_aa: CASSHKIGGAETQYF
v_call: TRBV7-9; d_call: -; j_call: TRBJ1-1; clone_size: -; cdr3_nt: TGTGCCAGCGGAGAAGGAGAAGCTTTCTTT; cdr3_aa: CASGEGEAFF
v_call: TRBV29-1; d_call: -; j_call: TRBJ1-1; clone_size: -; cdr3_nt: TGCAGCGTTAGCGTTCGGACCAGCGGCACTGAAGCTTTCTTT; cdr3_aa: CSVSVRTSGTEAFF
v_call: TRBV5-1; d_call: TRBD2; j_call: TRBJ2-2; clone_size: -; cdr3_nt: TGCGCCAGCAGCTTGGAACCTAGCGGGGTTGGCGGGGAGCTGTTTTTT; cdr3_aa: CASSLEPSGVGGELFF
v_call: TRBV2; d_call: -; j_call: TRBJ1-5; clone_size: once; cdr3_nt: TGTGCCAGCAGTGAGGGGCAGGAGAAGAATCAGCCCCAGCATTTT; cdr3_aa: CASSEGQEKNQPQHF
v_call: TRBV12-3/TRBV12-4; d_call: -; j_call: TRBJ1-2; clone_size: -; cdr3_nt: TGTGCCAGCAGTTTACAGGGATATGGCTACACCTTC; cdr3_aa: CASSLQGYGYTF
v_call: TRBV2; d_call: -; j_call: TRBJ2-2; clone_size: -; cdr3_nt: TGTGCCAGCATCCCAGGGACTCCAGGCACCGGGGAGCTGTTTTTT; cdr3_aa: CASIPGTPGTGELFF
v_call: TRBV19; d_call: TRBD1; j_call: TRBJ1-2; clone_size: -; cdr3_nt: TGTGCCAGTAGTATAGTTGCCGGGACAGGGGACGGCTACACCTTC; cdr3_aa: CASSIVAGTGDGYTF
v_call: TRBV30; d_call: TRBD1; j_call: TRBJ1-1; clone_size: -; cdr3_nt: TGTGCCTGGGGCCTCAAGACAGGGACGAACACTGAAGCTTTCTTT; cdr3_aa: CAWGLKTGTNTEAFF
v_call: TRBV30; d_call: -; j_call: TRBJ2-7; clone_size: -; cdr3_nt: TGTGCCTGGAGTCTCCCCGAGTACAGGGCGAGCTCCTACGAGCAGTACTTC; cdr3_aa: CAWSLPEYRASSYEQYF
v_call: TRBV11-2; d_call: -; j_call: TRBJ2-4; clone_size: -; cdr3_nt: TGTGCCAGCAGCTTAGGAGGTAATCAGTACTTC; cdr3_aa: CASSLGGNQYF
v_call: TRBV30; d_call: -; j_call: TRBJ1-6; clone_size: -; cdr3_nt: TGTGCCCAAGGGGGGGGTCCGGCCCAAAATTCACCCCTCCACTTT; cdr3_aa: CAQGGGPAQNSPLHF
v_call: TRBV5-6; d_call: -; j_call: TRBJ2-1; clone_size: -; cdr3_nt: TGTGCCAGCAGCTCGCGTGACAGTATGAGCTCCTACAATGAGCAGTTCTTC; cdr3_aa: CASSSRDSMSSYNEQFF
v_call: TRBV6-5; d_call: -; j_call: TRBJ1-2; clone_size: once; cdr3_nt: TGTGCCAGCAGTTACGCTAGAGGGAAGGACTATGGCTACACCTTC; cdr3_aa: CASSYARGKDYGYTF
v_call: TRBV5-1; d_call: -; j_call: TRBJ2-3; clone_size: -; cdr3_nt: TGCGCCAGCAGCTTGGCCAATGCCAGAAGCACAGATACGCAGTATTTT; cdr3_aa: CASSLANARSTDTQYF
v_call: TRBV30; d_call: -; j_call: TRBJ1-1; clone_size: -; cdr3_nt: TGTGCCTGGAGAGAAGGTGGCGGCCCCACTGAAGCTTTCTTT; cdr3_aa: CAWREGGGPTEAFF
v_call: TRBV3-1/TRBV3-2; d_call: TRBD1; j_call: TRBJ1-6; clone_size: -; cdr3_nt: TGTGCCAGCGGCAAGGGACAGATAAATTCACCCCTCCACTTT; cdr3_aa: CASGKGQINSPLHF